This T cell receptor (beta chain) was retrieved from a study of Graves' ophthalmopathy and Graves' hyperthyroidism. Study-wide findings and caveats: As the model predicted ophthalmopathy progression, it achieved a sensitivity of roughly 69% and a specificity of 72.22%.

V was pared by 4 bases and J by 3 bases, with 22 bases between. The CDR3 has 18 amino acids. Looked up from germline, CDR1 is SGHAT and CDR2 is FQNNGV. With regard to this clonotype: Its target is unknown.

As the template, RNA transcripts were used to amplify TCR beta CDR3 regions. In the first round, RT-PCR was carried out with HTBI primers, and a multiplex PCR formed the second round. TCRdb re-called the multiplex PCR reads through MiXCR, storing one row per CDR3 protein. Of hundreds of thousands of distinct CDR3 sequences detected, about 15% appear once; the ten largest clones hold 9.8%. This chain uses TRBV11-2 with TRBJ2-4, with no clear D. Sequenced material: blood. This TCR derives from a woman in her twenties or thirties with Graves' ophthalmopathy. The CDR3: CASSYSSSPLRGKNIQYF. Here the CDR3 DNA reads TGTGCCAGCAGCTATTCCTCCTCCCCGCTGAGAGGCAAAAACATTCAGTACTTC.